This T cell receptor beta chain was profiled in a study of siplizumab effects on memory and regulatory T cells. This clone was counted a single time. What it recognizes is unknown. Assays captured 95,000 to 100,000 TCR templates per sample. Data came from immunoSEQ multiplex PCR; TCRdb stores just in-frame clones and leaves some out. The sample includes more than 85,000 clones, 75% to 95% of them seen just once. The CDR3 extends over 14 amino acids. Germline assignment: CDR1 ENHRY and CDR2 SYGVKD. V lost 5 bases, J lost 7 bases, and 10 bases stayed unmatched. Study-level points and caveats: Confirmation was lacking for the suppressive function of proliferating Tregs derived from siplizumab cultures. The diversity of naive T cells seemed greater than that of memory cells, and their alloresponse contribution seemed major. Siplizumab significantly decreased alloreactive sequences from unstimulated CD4+ memory cells.

The sequence derives from a human donor in good health. Some clones in this sample may be carry-over from other donors' samples. The chain recombines TRBV10-3 with TRBJ1-2; the match to TRBD1 covers 7 bases. Material: CD4+ T cells sorted from blood. The CDR3 sequence is CAISTGDQWGGYTF. Here the CDR3 DNA reads TGTGCCATCAGTACAGGGGACCAGTGGGGTGGCTACACCTTC.